This TCR beta chain originates from a study of T cell repertoires in cytomegalovirus infection. About the study: Public TCR beta signature analysis indicated the presence of both CMV infection and matching HLA type.

This clonotype showed up many times. The antigen is undetermined. The germline V and J ends were trimmed by 5 bases and 3 bases, with 16 bases remaining between them. The CDR3 has 15 residues. Germline lookup yields CDR1 SEHNR and CDR2 FQNEAQ (reference sequence). TCRdb recomputed calls from the reads with MiXCR, one row per CDR3 protein. The sample yields about 300,000 distinct CDR3 sequences, around 9.1% seen once. Notes on the study in general: CMV carriers with the relevant HLA were identified by cumulative public TCR beta family frequency. HLA-C-restricted TCR beta clonotypes specific for CMV led the ex vivo response.

The sequence was obtained from a human donor in good health (CMV status not recorded). Some clones in this sample may be carry-over from other donors' samples. The sample taken for sequencing was PBMCs. V is TRBV7-9 and J is TRBJ1-2; no clear D. This CDR3 reads CASSIFYGNHYGYTF. CDR3 in DNA: TGTGCCAGCAGCATTTTTTACGGGAACCACTATGGCTACACCTTC.